This TCR beta chain originates from a study of cytomegalovirus exposure and HLA in healthy donors. In the PCR, 60 Vbeta and 13 Jbeta primers were used. TCRdb's copy holds only in-frame clones and misses some; the assay was immunoSEQ multiplex PCR. The sample records some 150,000 clones, less than 80% being singletons. Germline CDR1 reads GTSNPN; CDR2 reads SVGIG (reference sequence). V lost 4 bases and J 1 base, leaving 6 bases between the germline ends. The CDR3 is 12 amino acids. Worth noting for this clone: As yet, its antigen is unknown.

Findings and caveats of the study: A later analysis linked a missense variant in DCLRE1C to the trimming of TCR beta V and J genes. TCR beta sequences reportedly predicted most subjects' HLA-A and HLA-B alleles accurately.

This sequence joins TRBV30 and TRBJ2-3, with no clear D. The sample was PBMCs. The clonotype comes from a female donor in good health and CMV-seronegative. The CDR3 here is CAWIRGTDTQYF. The CDR3 nucleotides read TGTGCCTGGATTCGGGGCACAGATACGCAGTATTTT.